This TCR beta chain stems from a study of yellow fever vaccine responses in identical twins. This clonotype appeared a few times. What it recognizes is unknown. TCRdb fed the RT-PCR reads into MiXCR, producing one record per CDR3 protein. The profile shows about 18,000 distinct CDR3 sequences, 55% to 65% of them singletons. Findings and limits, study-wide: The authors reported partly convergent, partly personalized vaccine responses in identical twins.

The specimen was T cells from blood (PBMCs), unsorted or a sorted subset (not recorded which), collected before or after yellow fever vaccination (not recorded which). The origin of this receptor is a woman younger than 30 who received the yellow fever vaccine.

The CDR3 DNA is TGTGCCAGCAGCTTAGCCCCACAGAGCAATCAGCCCCAGCATTTT. Residues: CASSLAPQSNQPQHF. The gene calls are TRBV11-3 and TRBJ1-5; D gene uncertain. The CDR3 runs to 15 residues. Germline V gene lookup returns CDR1 SGHNT and CDR2 YENEEA. The V and J ends lost 1 base and 1 base respectively, with 8 bases between them. Variable domain in full (rest from reference TRBV11-3 and TRBJ1-5): EAGVVQSPRYKIIEKKQPVAFWCNPISGHNTLYWYLQNLGQGPELLIRYENEEAVDDSQLPKDRFSAERLKGVDSTLKIQPAELGDSAVYLCASSLAPQSNQPQHFGDGTRLSIL.